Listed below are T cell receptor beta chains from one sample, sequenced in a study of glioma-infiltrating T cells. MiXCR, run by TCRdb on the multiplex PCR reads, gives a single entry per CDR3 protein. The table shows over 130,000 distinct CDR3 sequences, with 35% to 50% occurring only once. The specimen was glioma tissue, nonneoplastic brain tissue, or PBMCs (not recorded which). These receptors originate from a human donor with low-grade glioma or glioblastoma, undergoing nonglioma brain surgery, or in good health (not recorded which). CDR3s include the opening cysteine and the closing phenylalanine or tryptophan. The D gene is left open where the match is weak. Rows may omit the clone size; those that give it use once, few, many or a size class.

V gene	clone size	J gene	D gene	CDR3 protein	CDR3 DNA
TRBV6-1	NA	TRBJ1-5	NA	CASSYVDSNQPQHF	TGTGCCAGCAGTTATGTGGACAGCAATCAGCCCCAGCATTTT
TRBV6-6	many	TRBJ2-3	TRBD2	CASSYGTSGTDTQYF	TGTGCCAGCAGTTACGGGACTAGCGGGACAGATACGCAGTATTTT
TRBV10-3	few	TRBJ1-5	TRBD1	CAISADRGQPQHF	TGTGCCATCAGTGCGGACAGGGGCCAGCCCCAGCATTTT
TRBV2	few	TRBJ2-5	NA	CASSEDREQETQYF	TGTGCCAGCAGTGAAGACAGGGAACAAGAGACCCAGTACTTC
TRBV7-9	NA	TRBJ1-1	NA	CASSPPGRQSEAFF	TGTGCCAGCAGCCCACCTGGGAGACAGTCTGAAGCTTTCTTT
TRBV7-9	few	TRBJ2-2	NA	CASSPTSDTGELFF	TGTGCCAGCAGCCCGACATCGGACACCGGGGAGCTGTTTTTT
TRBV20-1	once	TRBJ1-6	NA	CSAQTGPRVDSPLHF	TGCAGTGCGCAGACTGGTCCTAGGGTTGATTCACCCCTCCACTTT
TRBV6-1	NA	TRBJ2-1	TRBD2	CAIRGTSGNEQFF	TGTGCCATCAGGGGGACTAGCGGGAATGAGCAGTTCTTC
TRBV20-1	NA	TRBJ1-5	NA	CSARTGGLKPQHF	TGCAGTGCTAGAACAGGTGGCCTCAAGCCCCAGCATTTT
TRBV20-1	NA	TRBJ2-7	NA	CSAPGNPTTLGQYF	TGCAGTGCCCCCGGGAACCCGACGACCCTCGGGCAGTACTTC
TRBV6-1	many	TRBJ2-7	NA	CASKISGHPYEQYF	TGTGCCAGCAAAATCTCGGGACACCCCTACGAGCAGTACTTC
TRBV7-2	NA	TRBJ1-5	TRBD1	CASSPAGTGHNQPKHF	TGTGCCAGCAGCCCCGCCGGGACAGGGCACAATCAGCCCAAGCATTTT
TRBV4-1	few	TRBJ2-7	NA	CASSQDSSGRSSYEQYF	TGCGCCAGCAGCCAAGATTCGTCGGGGAGGAGCTCCTACGAGCAGTACTTC
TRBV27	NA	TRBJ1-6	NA	CASSPPGPGQSPRHF	TGTGCCAGCAGTCCCCCAGGCCCGGGCCAATCACCCCGCCACTTT
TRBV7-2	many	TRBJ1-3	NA	CASSLGGTGNTIYF	TGTGCCAGCAGCTTAGGCGGGACTGGAAACACCATATATTTT
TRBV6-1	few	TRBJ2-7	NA	CASSSGQNNYEQYF	TGTGCCAGCAGTTCCGGACAGAACAACTACGAGCAGTACTTC
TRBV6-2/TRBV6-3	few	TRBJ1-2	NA	CASSYESWDYGYTF	TGTGCCAGCAGTTACGAAAGTTGGGACTATGGCTACACCTTC
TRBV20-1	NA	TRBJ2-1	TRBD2	CSAPSGGRSGLFF	TGCAGTGCACCTAGCGGGGGGAGATCCGGGTTGTTCTTC
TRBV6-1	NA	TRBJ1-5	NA	CASSPGQISNQPQHF	TGTGCCAGCAGCCCTGGACAGATTAGCAATCAGCCCCAGCATTTT
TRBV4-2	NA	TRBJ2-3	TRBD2	CASSQEASGRTDTQYF	TGTGCCAGCAGCCAAGAGGCTAGCGGGAGGACAGATACGCAGTATTTT
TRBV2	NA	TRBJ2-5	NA	CASRTGGPETQYF	TGTGCCAGCAGGACCGGGGGGCCCGAGACCCAGTACTTC
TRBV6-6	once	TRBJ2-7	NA	CASSYSTVTVYEQYF	TGTGCCAGCAGTTACTCAACAGTTACTGTCTACGAGCAGTACTTC
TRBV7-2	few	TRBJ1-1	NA	CASSLTRVHTEAFF	TGTGCCAGCAGCTTAACCAGGGTTCACACTGAAGCTTTCTTT
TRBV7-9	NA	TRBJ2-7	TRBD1	CASSPPPGQGTYEQYF	TGTGCCAGCAGCCCACCCCCGGGACAGGGAACCTACGAGCAGTACTTC
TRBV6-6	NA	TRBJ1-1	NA	CASSYDLTGNTEAFF	TGTGCCAGCAGTTACGACCTAACAGGGAACACTGAAGCTTTCTTT
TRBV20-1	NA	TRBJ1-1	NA	CSATRGLEAFF	TGCAGTGCTACCCGGGGACTTGAAGCTTTCTTT